The 27 T cell receptor beta chains below come from one sample, sequenced in a study of cytomegalovirus exposure and HLA in healthy donors. It was with 60 Vbeta and 13 Jbeta primers that the PCR ran. The protocol was immunoSEQ multiplex PCR, while the TCRdb copy is restricted to in-frame clones and leaves out a portion. Altogether roughly 100,000 clones are present, almost 70% being singletons, with the ten largest covering roughly 3%. What was sequenced was PBMCs. These receptor sequences come from a man aged 25 to 40 in good health and CMV-seronegative.

This clone came up a few times. The chain couples TRBV18 to TRBJ1-5, with 8 positions matching TRBD1. J gave up 5 bases and V 0 bases, and 6 bases lay outside the gene matches. CDR1 is KGHSH, CDR2 LQKENI, per germline. The CDR3 covers 16 residues. The CDR3 coding sequence is TGTGCCAGCTCACCACCGGGGGACAGGAAAGATCAGCCCCAGCATTTT. The encoded protein is CASSPPGDRKDQPQHF.

The chain combines TRBV4-2 with TRBJ2-7, with 8 bases matching TRBD2. V dropped 1 base and J dropped 2; count of bases not matched to a gene: 7. The CDR3 length is 16 residues. The V gene's germline CDR1 is LGHNA and CDR2 YNFKEQ. CDR3 in amino acids: CASSQVISGVPYEQYF. The DNA of the CDR3 is TGTGCCAGCAGCCAAGTAATTAGCGGGGTTCCCTACGAGCAGTACTTC.

The chain couples TRBV27 to TRBJ2-7; possible D gene TRBD1, 7 bases. The CDR3 loop spans 14 amino acids. Trimming cost V 10 bases and J 3 bases, with 19 bases left between them. Germline V gives CDR1 MNHEY, CDR2 SMNVEV (reference sequence). CDR3 region: CATRGGTVGYEQYF. CDR3 nucleotide sequence: TGTGCCACCCGAGGGGGGACAGTCGGCTACGAGCAGTACTTC.

This chain connects TRBV4-2 to TRBJ1-4, with D possibly being TRBD1 (6 bases). The length of the CDR3 is 18 residues. The V gene's germline CDR1 is LGHNA and CDR2 YNFKEQ. The ends were cut back, 2 bases at V and 5 bases at J, with 21 bases in the middle. CDR3 in DNA: TGTGCCAGCAGCCAAAGAGGGGCGGGGGCAGGGTTCAATGAAAAACTGTTTTTT. Its protein is CASSQRGAGAGFNEKLFF.

Only one count was recorded for this clone. The V and J genes are TRBV5-1 and TRBJ1-1; 7 bases map to TRBD1. The CDR3 contains 15 residues. V trimming: 5 bases; J trimming: 8 bases; junction bases outside the gene matches: 15. Germline CDR1 is SGHRS and CDR2 is YFSETQ. The CDR3 sequence is CASRLTGRVISEAFF. CDR3 in DNA: TGCGCCAGCAGACTGACAGGGAGAGTGATATCGGAAGCTTTCTTT.

The chain recombines TRBV14 with TRBJ2-1, with TRBD2 identical over 9 bases. Germline trimming cut 2 bases from V and 9 bases from J; bases unmatched to any gene: 5. This CDR3 spans 14 amino acids. Looked up from germline, CDR1 is SGHDN and CDR2 is FVKESK. The CDR3 protein is CASSQPGLATEQFF. In DNA, the CDR3 is TGTGCCAGCAGCCAACCGGGACTAGCTACTGAGCAGTTCTTC. The entire variable domain, with the rest obtained from reference TRBV14 and TRBJ2-1, is as follows: EAGVTQFPSHSVIEKGQTVTLRCDPISGHDNLYWYRRVMGKEIKFLLHFVKESKQDESGMPNNRFLAERTGGTYSTLKVQPAELEDSGVYFCASSQPGLATEQFFGPGTRLTVL.

This rearrangement joins TRBV2 to TRBJ2-5; 7 positions match TRBD1. The V segment lost 5 bases and the J segment 3 bases; nucleotides outside the gene matches: 9. The CDR3 is made up of 15 amino acids. CDR1 and CDR2 from the germline V gene are SNHLY and FYNNEI. DNA of the CDR3: TGTGCCAGCAGTCCTGACAGGGTAGGGGAAGAGACCCAGTACTTC. Amino acid sequence: CASSPDRVGEETQYF.

This rearrangement joins TRBV4-3 to TRBJ2-6; possible D gene TRBD2, 5 bases. Germline CDR1 reads LGHNA; CDR2 reads YSLEER. Trimming left V 0 bases short and J 0 bases short, with 18 bases between. This CDR3 is built from 20 residues. This CDR3 reads CASSQDLDLRAISGANVLTF. The CDR3 DNA follows: TGCGCCAGCAGCCAAGATTTGGACTTACGCGCCATCTCTGGGGCCAACGTCCTGACTTTC.

V and J are TRBV11-2 and TRBJ2-7; D is unclear. Germline V gives CDR1 SGHAT, CDR2 FQNNGV. Trimming cost V 3 bases and J 6 bases, with 9 bases left between them. This CDR3 has 12 amino acids. The CDR3: CASSLTQFEQYF. CDR3 DNA: TGTGCCAGCAGCTTGACACAGTTCGAGCAGTACTTC.

This rearrangement joins TRBV15 to TRBJ2-2, with D perhaps TRBD1 (5 bases). Germline CDR1 is LNHNV and CDR2 is YYDKDF (reference sequence). V was trimmed by 1 base and J by 7 bases, leaving 10 bases between them. The CDR3 length is 14 residues. The CDR3 DNA follows: TGTGCCACCAGCAGAGCCAGGGTCGACGGGGAGCTGTTTTTT. Its translation is CATSRARVDGELFF.

This clone showed up just a few times. The chain couples TRBV29-1 to TRBJ2-5, with 8 bases matching TRBD2. The ends lost 6 bases at V and 2 bases at J; junction bases unmatched: 8. Looked up from germline, CDR1 is SQVTM and CDR2 is ANQGSEA. CDR3 length equals 14 residues. CDR3 sequence: CSVRGGGEQETQYF. Written as DNA, the CDR3 is TGCAGCGTCCGGGGGGGAGGGGAGCAAGAGACCCAGTACTTC. The variable domain in full, with the rest retrieved from reference TRBV29-1 and TRBJ2-5, is SAVISQKPSRDICQRGTSLTIQCQVDSQVTMMFWYRQQPGQSLTLIATANQGSEATYESGFVIDKFPISRPNLTFSTLTVSNMSPEDSSIYLCSVRGGGEQETQYFGPGTRLLVL.

A few counts support this clone. This sequence joins TRBV6-9 and TRBJ1-1, with TRBD1 identical over 8 bases. Germline CDR1 reads MNHGY; CDR2 reads SVAAGI. The CDR3 totals 12 residues. The CDR3 DNA reads as TGTGTCGTCAGGGGGCGAGGAACTGAAGCTTTCTTT. This sequence encodes CVVRGRGTEAFF.

The V gene is TRBV27, the J gene TRBJ2-7, with D maybe TRBD1 (5 bases). Germline CDR1 MNHEY, CDR2 SMNVEV (reference sequence). The CDR3 contains 15 residues. Trimming pared 3 bases from V and 3 bases from J, leaving 15 bases between. CDR3 bases: TGTGCCAGCAGTTTTAAGGGGCAGGGCAACTACGAGCAGTACTTC. Its protein product is CASSFKGQGNYEQYF.

DNA of the CDR3: TGTGCCAGCAGTTCCCCCTCACTAGCGGGAGGGCCGGGTGAGCAGTTCTTC. This encodes CASSSPSLAGGPGEQFF. The genes are TRBV27 and TRBJ2-1; 13 positions agree with TRBD2. Germline values: CDR1 MNHEY, CDR2 SMNVEV (reference sequence). This CDR3 is built from 17 residues. Trimming took 4 bases from V and 9 from J; bases not matched to a gene: 12.

This CDR3 is CASSLTGVRGVAFF. The CDR3 bases are TGTGCCAGCAGTTTAACAGGGGTCCGGGGTGTAGCTTTCTTT. The chain joins TRBV6-5 to TRBJ1-1, with 7 bases identical to TRBD1. Germline V gene data show CDR1 as MNHEY and CDR2 as SVGAGI. CDR3 size: 14 residues. J gave up 10 bases and V 4 bases, and 12 bases lay outside the gene matches.

To note about this clone: At one of its ends the junction is not consistent with the germline gene, which may arise from a read error. V usage is TRBV18 and J usage is TRBJ2-6; D is unclear. Per germline, CDR1 KGHSH and CDR2 LQKENI. This CDR3 contains 13 residues. CDR3 DNA: TGTGCCAACTCACCCGCTGGGGCCAACGTCCTGACTTTC. Protein: CANSPAGANVLTF.

The rearrangement links TRBV7-2 to TRBJ1-2, with 7 positions matching TRBD1. Germline CDR1 is SGHTA and CDR2 is FQGNSA. This CDR3 comprises 15 residues. The junction had 12 bases not matched to a gene; V was cut back by 3 bases and J by 8 bases. CDR3 in amino acids: CASSFFQKGAFGYTF. The CDR3, as DNA: TGTGCCAGCAGCTTTTTCCAAAAGGGGGCGTTCGGCTACACCTTC.

This clone was detected only once. The chain employs TRBV25-1 and TRBJ2-7; 7 nucleotides match TRBD1. This CDR3 spans 15 amino acids. The germline V gene has CDR1 MGHDK and CDR2 SYGVNS. The V gene end was trimmed by 4 bases and the J gene end by 2 bases; junction bases not matched to a gene: 8. The CDR3 DNA follows: TGTGCCAGCAGTGCCTCGACAGGGAACCCCTACGAGCAGTACTTC. It codes for CASSASTGNPYEQYF.

This chain joins TRBV10-2 and TRBJ1-5; the match to TRBD1 covers 7 bases. The ends lost 3 bases at V and 6 bases at J; junction bases unmatched: 8. Germline-derived CDR1 and CDR2 are WSHSY and SAAADI. The CDR3 sequence is 15 residues long. The CDR3 reads CASSDGTGDIQPQHF. The CDR3 region has the DNA TGCGCCAGCAGTGACGGTACAGGGGATATTCAGCCCCAGCATTTT.

This clone came up once. V gene TRBV6-5 combines with J gene TRBJ1-2; tentatively, D is TRBD1 (6 bases). Between the trimmed V and J ends, which lost 4 bases and 2 bases, there was a span of 11 bases. CDR1 is MNHEY, CDR2 SVGAGI, per germline. This CDR3 has 14 amino acids. The CDR3 DNA reads TGTGCCAGCAGTTCAGGGGCGTTGAACTATGGCTACACCTTC. Translation: CASSSGALNYGYTF.

This sequence joins TRBV11-2 and TRBJ1-4, with 7 positions matching TRBD1. Germline CDR1 reads SGHAT; CDR2 reads FQNNGV. The CDR3 length is 14 residues. The V and J ends lost 5 bases and 7 bases, in that order; junction bases with no gene match: 7. CDR3 sequence (DNA): TGTGCCAGCAGCCTAAGCCAGGGGGGTGAAAAACTGTTTTTT. Translation gives CASSLSQGGEKLFF.

This clone was detected only a few times. V gene TRBV2 combines with J gene TRBJ2-2; D might be TRBD1 (5 bases). CDR3 size: 14 residues. Trimming removed 6 bases at V and 0 bases at J, with 8 bases between. Per the germline V gene, CDR1 is SNHLY and CDR2 is FYNNEI. CDR3: CASRRQSNTGELFF. The DNA of the CDR3 is TGTGCCAGCAGACGACAGTCGAACACCGGGGAGCTGTTTTTT.

The V and J genes are TRBV28 and TRBJ2-2; perhaps TRBD2 as D (6 bases). Germline V gene data show CDR1 as MDHEN and CDR2 as SYDVKM. This CDR3 is built from 19 residues. V lost 2 bases and J lost 1, with 20 bases in between. CDR3 amino acids: CASSLGPSGGTGNTGELFF. In DNA form, the CDR3 reads TGTGCCAGCAGTTTAGGCCCCAGTGGGGGGACTGGGAACACCGGGGAGCTGTTTTTT.

J is TRBJ1-2 and V is TRBV29-1, with D maybe TRBD1 (6 bases). V lost 0 bases to trimming and J lost 4 bases, with 15 bases between them. Germline CDR1 is SQVTM and CDR2 is ANQGSEA. This CDR3 is built from 15 residues. The CDR3 DNA is TGCAGCGTTGAAGATCGGGGGGGGGCGGGCTATGGCTACACCTTC. It yields the protein CSVEDRGGAGYGYTF.

As DNA, the CDR3 is TGTGCCATCAGTGATGGGACAGGGAAGGGCAATCAGCCCCAGCATTTT. Its protein product is CAISDGTGKGNQPQHF. The rearrangement joins TRBV10-3 to TRBJ1-5, with 9 bases matching TRBD1. Trimming took 3 bases from V and 2 from J; bases not matched to a gene: 5. Germline assignment: CDR1 ENHRY and CDR2 SYGVKD. CDR3 length: 16 residues.

The V call is TRBV4-2, the J call TRBJ1-2; 7 bases align to TRBD1. Germline loops: CDR1 LGHNA, CDR2 YNFKEQ. This CDR3 contains 14 residues. The V gene end was trimmed by 1 base and the J gene end by 8 bases; junction bases not matched to a gene: 7. CDR3 sequence reads: CASSQAGGSGGYTF. DNA of the CDR3: TGTGCCAGCAGCCAAGCAGGGGGGAGTGGAGGCTACACCTTC.

This clone appeared a single time. In DNA, the CDR3 is TGTGCCAGCCGGGACGCGGGATTGACTGAAGCTTTCTTT. Residues: CASRDAGLTEAFF. The rearrangement links TRBV19 to TRBJ1-1, with a tentative D call TRBD1 (5 bases). The CDR3 totals 13 residues. V was trimmed by 9 bases and J by 5 bases, leaving 16 bases between them. CDR1 and CDR2 (germline): LNHDA, SQIVND (reference sequence). The full variable domain, its missing parts supplied by reference TRBV19 and TRBJ1-1, is DGGITQSPKYLFRKEGQNVTLSCEQNLNHDAMYWYRQDPGQGLRLIYYSQIVNDFQKGDIAEGYSVSREKKESFPLTVTSAQKNPTAFYLCASRDAGLTEAFFGQGTRLTVV.